The entry below describes one T cell receptor beta chain. Its antigen remains unidentified. CD4+CD25+CD127- Tregs, CD4+CD25- non-Tregs, CD4 and CD8 cells were sorted. This sample is drawn from a study of Tregs in tolerant kidney transplant recipients. About the research overall: Recipients received nonmyeloablative bone marrow transplants from related graft donors, with transient mixed chimerism.

The data were produced by immunoSEQ multiplex PCR, yet TCRdb's version contains in-frame clones alone and is incomplete. The data show about 66,000 clones, with about nine tenths seen just once and approximately 11% held by the top ten. Study findings and constraints: Activated donor B cell expansion appeared to reveal the most relevant donor-specific TCRbeta repertoire.

The sequence derives from a human donor who received a combined kidney and bone marrow transplant. The sequencing here drew on CD8+ T cells from blood, taken before the transplant.

The CDR3 sequence is CASSFRTSGDVEQFF. The DNA for the CDR3 is TGTGCCAGCAGCTTCCGGACTAGCGGTGACGTTGAGCAGTTCTTC. The V gene is TRBV5-4, the J gene TRBJ2-1, with 10 bases lining up with TRBD2. The CDR3 spans 15 residues. The germline CDR1 and CDR2 sequences are SGHNT and YYREEE (reference sequence). The junction had 8 bases not matched to a gene; V was cut back by 2 bases and J by 9 bases.